This TCR beta chain was recorded in a study of blood T cell repertoires in COVID-19. Germline-derived CDR1 and CDR2 are SQVTM and ANQGSEA. This CDR3 is 10 amino acids long. Trimming removed 2 bases at V and 9 bases at J, with 5 bases between. TCRdb keeps only in-frame clones here, not all; method: immunoSEQ multiplex PCR. The sample includes more than 95,000 clones, 84% of them seen just once. The receptor comes from a man aged 60-69 years with acute or convalescent COVID-19. This chain uses TRBV29-1 with TRBJ2-1; D uncertain. Sequencing used peripheral blood. The chain's CDR3 is CSVERSEQFF. The CDR3 DNA reads as TGCAGCGTTGAACGGTCTGAGCAGTTCTTC.